This T cell receptor beta chain was sequenced for a study of T cell repertoires in cytomegalovirus infection. Across the whole study: Indications came from public TCR beta signatures; they pointed to CMV infection and to a matching HLA type.

Trimming took off 6 bases at V and 1 base at J, with 14 bases between the two ends. The CDR3 sequence is 15 residues long. Germline V gives CDR1 SGHRS, CDR2 YFSETQ. Study-wide results and caveats: The ex vivo response was dominated by HLA-C-restricted CMV-specific TCR beta clonotypes.

TCRdb recomputed calls from the reads with MiXCR, one row per CDR3 protein. The sample includes over 300,000 distinct CDR3 sequences, about 17% of them seen just once. This clonotype was found a few times. Its target is unknown. The chain employs TRBV5-1 and TRBJ2-1; a possible D gene is TRBD2 (6 bases). The specimen was PBMCs. This receptor was identified in a human donor in good health (CMV status not recorded). Some clones in this sample may be carry-over from other donors' samples. Here the CDR3 reads CASTTTAGSYNEQFF. CDR3 nucleotide sequence: TGCGCCAGCACCACCACCGCGGGGTCCTACAATGAGCAGTTCTTC.